The TCR beta chain under discussion was sequenced for a study of T cell repertoires in cytomegalovirus infection. At the level of the study: CMV infection plus the matching HLA type was flagged by public TCR beta signatures.

TCRdb analysed the reads with MiXCR anew, one entry per CDR3 protein. This sample has around 95,000 distinct CDR3 sequences, with around 28% found just once. The germline gives CDR1 LGHNA, CDR2 YNFKEQ. The CDR3 length is 17 residues. V was clipped by 0 bases and J by 0 bases, with 14 bases between them. This clonotype was recorded at least ten times. Its antigen is not known. The sample was CD8+ T cells from cultured PBMCs, taken from culture after CMV antigen stimulation. This sequence was found in a human donor in good health (CMV status not recorded). Some clones in this sample may be carry-over from other donors' samples. V usage is TRBV4-2 and J usage is TRBJ1-1; D might be TRBD1 (5 bases). CDR3: CASSQERGVNMNTEAFF. CDR3 DNA sequence: TGTGCCAGCAGCCAAGAAAGGGGCGTTAATATGAACACTGAAGCTTTCTTT.